This T cell receptor (beta chain) was sequenced during a study of control samples from healthy donors and cancer patients (dated by TCRdb to 2018 to 2020). The library was made by the immunoSEQ multiplex PCR assay. TCRdb mirrors the immuneACCESS table, restricted to in-frame sequences. Some clones are absent from its copies; in checked studies, under half trace to an unresolved V gene, and the reason for the others is unknown. The sample table lists 100,000 to 150,000 clones, about 93% of them with a count of one. Around 2.5% of the sample rests with the top ten. From the germline V gene, CDR1 is SGDLS and CDR2 is YYNGEE. V has 0 bases trimmed and J has 5 bases trimmed; junction bases matching no gene number 3. The cysteine opens and the phenylalanine closes a CDR3 of 15 amino acids. The CDR3 DNA has 45 bases and is translated from base 1. As regards this clone: Its antigen is currently not known. Per-base quality was not reported, and no clone a single base away is much larger than it.

What was sequenced was blood. Recombination connected TRBV9 to TRBJ1-4, and TRBD1 matches 8 of the central bases. The receptor's source is a man aged 35 to 55 in good health. The CDR3 is CASSVEGQENEKLFF. The nucleotide sequence reads TGTGCCAGCAGCGTAGAGGGACAGGAAAATGAAAAACTGTTTTTT.